These 9 T cell receptor beta chains were sequenced from one sample in a study of control samples from healthy donors and cancer patients. Using immunoSEQ multiplex PCR, the repertoire was profiled, and TCRdb retains in-frame clones only, with some absent. Among around 120,000 clones listed, roughly 92% were seen once. The sequenced sample consisted of blood. These TCRs come from a man aged 25-45 years in good health.

On this clone: One junction end does not reproduce the germline sequence, and a read error may be involved. The V gene is TRBV7-2, the J gene TRBJ2-2; the D call may be TRBD1 or TRBD2 (5 bases each). The CDR3 extends over 16 amino acids. Germline V gene data show CDR1 as SGHTA and CDR2 as FQGNSA. The CDR3 coding sequence is TGTGCCAGCGGCTTGATACCGGGACCGGGTACCGGGGAGCTGTTTTTT. It codes for CASGLIPGPGTGELFF.

The chain has TRBV24-1 and TRBJ1-2; no firm D call. The CDR3 is made up of 18 amino acids. With 2 bases removed from V and 3 bases from J, the gap between germline ends came to 21 bases. Germline V gene lookup returns CDR1 KGHDR and CDR2 SFDVKD. For the CDR3, the DNA is TGTGCCACCAGTGATTCGACCGGTGGTCGGTATGGGCACTATGGCTACACCTTC. Its translation is CATSDSTGGRYGHYGYTF.

In this sample, this clone turned up once. The rearrangement links TRBV5-1 to TRBJ2-7, with D perhaps matching TRBD1 (6 bases). CDR1 SGHRS and CDR2 YFSETQ come from the germline V gene. Trimming took 0 bases from V and 0 from J, leaving 13 bases between them. This CDR3 is 16 amino acids long. CDR3 nucleotides: TGCGCCAGCAGCTTGGAGGACAGAGACAGCTCCTACGAGCAGTACGTC. It translates to CASSLEDRDSSYEQYV.

This chain connects TRBV28 to TRBJ1-1, with 7 bases identical to TRBD1. The CDR3 runs to 14 residues. Germline V gene lookup returns CDR1 MDHEN and CDR2 SYDVKM. The J segment lost 4 bases and the V segment lost 5 bases, leaving 7 bases of the junction unmatched. In nucleotides, the CDR3 is TGTGCCAGCAGTCACAGACAGGGTGCCACTGAAGCTTTCTTT. Its protein product is CASSHRQGATEAFF.

V and J are TRBV28 and TRBJ1-2; 7 nucleotides align to TRBD1. This CDR3 is 15 amino acids long. The germline V gene has CDR1 MDHEN and CDR2 SYDVKM. The V gene end was trimmed by 7 bases and the J gene end by 2 bases; junction bases not matched to a gene: 10. For the CDR3, the DNA is TGTGCCAGCATCGACCCGACAGGGTTCAACTATGGCTACACCTTC. Residues: CASIDPTGFNYGYTF.

V usage is TRBV5-1 and J usage is TRBJ1-1, with a weak D call TRBD1 (5 bases). Trimming took 3 bases from V and 7 from J, leaving 19 bases between them. Germline values: CDR1 SGHRS, CDR2 YFSETQ. This CDR3 has 15 amino acids. The CDR3 sequence is CASSSPGDPGLEAFF. CDR3 nucleotides: TGCGCCAGCAGCTCCCCCGGGGACCCGGGCCTTGAAGCTTTCTTT.

Comment on this clone: Other DNA sequences in this sample translate to the same CDR3. CDR3 region: CASSSGHSTDTQYF. CDR3 in DNA: TGCGCCAGCAGCTCGGGACACTCCACAGATACGCAGTATTTT. The chain has TRBV5-1 and TRBJ2-3; D perhaps matches TRBD1 (6 bases). The CDR3 is made up of 14 amino acids. Germline loops: CDR1 SGHRS, CDR2 YFSETQ. Trimming left V 3 bases short and J 2 bases short, with 10 bases between.

About this clone itself: In the same sample, other DNA sequences code for this CDR3. V and J are TRBV10-3 and TRBJ2-3; 8 positions agree with TRBD2. Germline CDR1 is ENHRY and CDR2 is SYGVKD. The CDR3 is made up of 16 amino acids. J lost 2 bases, V lost 8 bases, and 12 bases had no gene match. CDR3 region: CAIGRGGGKYTDTQYF. The CDR3 DNA reads as TGTGCCATCGGTCGGGGGGGCGGGAAATACACAGATACGCAGTATTTT.

The CDR3 loop is CASSLRGGAPDTQYF. DNA of the CDR3: TGTGCCAGCAGCCTCCGAGGGGGGGCCCCAGATACGCAGTATTTT. The V and J genes are TRBV11-2 and TRBJ2-3; tentatively, D is TRBD2 (7 bases). The CDR3 contains 15 residues. Germline lookup yields CDR1 SGHAT and CDR2 FQNNGV. The V end was cut by 5 bases, the J end by 4 bases, with 16 bases between.